The rows below give T cell receptor beta chains drawn from one sample of a study of long-term antiretroviral therapy in people with HIV. TCRdb keeps only in-frame clones here, not all; method: immunoSEQ multiplex PCR. Altogether tens of thousands of clones are present, roughly 94% being singletons, with the ten largest covering 3% to 4.5%. Sequences were derived from unsorted PBMCs, sampled 4.1 years after starting antiretroviral therapy. These receptors were taken from a woman in her fifties or sixties with HIV. Both conserved end residues are part of each CDR3. D genes are given only for firm matches. Where a row states a size, it is once, few, many or the class of an expanded clone; other rows omit it.

TRBV6-5,NA,TRBJ2-7,NA,TGTGCCAGCAGTTACGGCACAGTGGTTTACGAGCAGTACTTC,CASSYGTVVYEQYF
TRBV7-9,TRBD2,TRBJ2-7,NA,TGTGCCAGCAGCCCGGGAGCGGGGGGGAACCCCTACGAGCAGTACTTC,CASSPGAGGNPYEQYF
TRBV7-6,TRBD1,TRBJ1-1,NA,TGTGCCAGCAGCTTATCAGGGGGCACTGAAGCTTTCTTT,CASSLSGGTEAFF
TRBV6-6,TRBD2,TRBJ2-2,NA,TGTGCCAGCAGCCGCAGGCTAGCGGGGGCCGGGGAGCTGTTTTTT,CASSRRLAGAGELFF
TRBV19,TRBD1,TRBJ1-4,NA,TGTGCCAGTAGTTCTCGCCACAGGGGCAGGGATGAAAAACTGTTTTTT,CASSSRHRGRDEKLFF
TRBV5-4,NA,TRBJ2-3,NA,TGTGCCAGCAGCCCAGACCCAGCTCGCACAGATACGCAGTATTTT,CASSPDPARTDTQYF
TRBV4-2,TRBD2,TRBJ2-5,NA,TGTGCCAGCAGCCAAGAAACTAGCGGGGATGAGACCCAGTACTTC,CASSQETSGDETQYF
TRBV7-8,TRBD1,TRBJ1-1,large,TGTGCCAGCAGCTCGGGACAGCCGAACACTGAAGCTTTCTTT,CASSSGQPNTEAFF
TRBV6-5,NA,TRBJ2-7,NA,TGTGCCAGCAGTTACGGGCGGGGAGGCGAGCAGTACTTC,CASSYGRGGEQYF
TRBV6-5,TRBD1,TRBJ2-7,NA,TGTGCCAGCAGCCAAGCGCCGGGACAGGGGTACGAGCAGTACTTC,CASSQAPGQGYEQYF
TRBV4-1,TRBD1,TRBJ1-2,NA,TGCGCCAGCAGCCCTGGGACAGGGGGCCACTATGGCTACACCTTC,CASSPGTGGHYGYTF
TRBV4-1,TRBD1,TRBJ1-5,NA,TGCGCCAGCAGCCACACTGACAGGGGACGTAATCAGCCCCAGCATTTT,CASSHTDRGRNQPQHF
TRBV4-3,TRBD1,TRBJ2-2,NA,TGCGCCAGCAGCCAAACGACAGGGGGCTGGTACGGGGAGCTGTTTTTT,CASSQTTGGWYGELFF
TRBV7-7,TRBD1,TRBJ2-5,NA,TGTGCTAGCAGCCCGACAGGGTTCGGAGAGACCCAGTACTTC,CASSPTGFGETQYF
TRBV6-5,TRBD2,TRBJ2-7,NA,TGTGCCAGCAGTTACTCGGCGGGGGGCCTCTACGAGCAGTACTTC,CASSYSAGGLYEQYF
TRBV5-8,NA,TRBJ1-2,NA,TGTGCCAGCAGCCCTCAGGTTACTCTATTGATGGGATATGGCTACACCTTC,CASSPQVTLLMGYGYTF
TRBV29-1,NA,TRBJ2-3,NA,TGCAGCGTTGAAGACTGGCAGGGCACAGATACGCAGTATTTT,CSVEDWQGTDTQYF
TRBV6-5,NA,TRBJ1-3,NA,TGTGCCAGCAGTTACTCGTGGCGTCGGGCAAACACCATATATTTT,CASSYSWRRANTIYF
TRBV7-9,NA,TRBJ2-5,NA,TGTGCCAGCAGCTTTACGGTCCCGGGCGGAGAGACCCAGTACTTC,CASSFTVPGGETQYF
TRBV9,TRBD1,TRBJ1-2,NA,TGTGCCACCTCAGGGGGTCAGCCGGTAGGCTACACCTTC,CATSGGQPVGYTF
TRBV7-2,NA,TRBJ1-1,NA,TGTGCCAGCAGCTTGGATCGGGCAGCGCACACTGAAGCTTTCTTT,CASSLDRAAHTEAFF
TRBV29-1,NA,TRBJ1-1,NA,TGCAGCGTTGAAACGGGCACTGAAGCTTTCTTT,CSVETGTEAFF
TRBV5-1,TRBD1,TRBJ2-7,NA,TGCGCCAGCAGCTGGGAGACAGGGGCGGGCGAGCAGTACTTC,CASSWETGAGEQYF
TRBV30,TRBD2,TRBJ2-1,NA,TGTGCCTGGACAAGAGTTAGCGGGGGGGCCGGAGAGCAGTTCTTC,CAWTRVSGGAGEQFF
TRBV4-1,NA,TRBJ2-1,NA,TGCGCCAGCAGCCAAGAACTCTTGAATGAGCAGTTCTTC,CASSQELLNEQFF
TRBV27,TRBD1,TRBJ1-2,NA,TGTGCCAGCAGTCCCGGAGGACAGGGGATTTGGTATGGCTACACCTTC,CASSPGGQGIWYGYTF
TRBV6-5,NA,TRBJ1-2,NA,TGTGCCAGCAACGGACAGATGGATGGCTACACCTTC,CASNGQMDGYTF
TRBV6-5,NA,TRBJ1-6,NA,TGTGCCAGCAGACCGGAGGGAAGGTTCTCACCCCTCCACTTT,CASRPEGRFSPLHF
TRBV15,TRBD2,TRBJ2-7,NA,TGTGCCACCAGCAGTGGGCCGGGGGGGTCCTACGAGCAGTACTTC,CATSSGPGGSYEQYF
TRBV6-5,NA,TRBJ1-1,NA,TGTGCCAGCAGTAGGGAGGGCCCGAACACTGAAGCTTTCTTT,CASSREGPNTEAFF
TRBV5-1,TRBD1,TRBJ1-4,NA,TGCGCCAGCAGTTACAACAGGGGGGGGGATGAAAAACTGTTTTTT,CASSYNRGGDEKLFF
TRBV2,NA,TRBJ2-1,NA,TGTGCCAGCAGTATAAGGCAACTAGAAAGCTACAATGAGCAGTTCTTC,CASSIRQLESYNEQFF